This T cell receptor (beta chain) originates from a study of blood T cell repertoires in COVID-19. As handled by the study authors: Estimates of nucleated cell counts were drawn from the amplification of reference gene primers. This table comes from immunoSEQ multiplex PCR, and its TCRdb copy is limited to in-frame clones, with some not included. The V and J calls and clone size were taken over from that table, and D and trimming were inferred from the DNA. The table has 200,000 to 250,000 clones, roughly 80% seen once. This TCR derives from a woman in her late teens or twenties with acute or convalescent COVID-19. Sample: peripheral blood.

The CDR3 reads CASSTGGLGYGYTF. CDR3 nucleotides: TGTGCCAGCAGTACAGGGGGCTTGGGGTATGGCTACACCTTC. The V call is TRBV6-5, the J call TRBJ1-2; 9 bases are shared with TRBD1. Germline lookup yields CDR1 MNHEY and CDR2 SVGAGI. The CDR3 covers 14 residues. The junction had 6 bases not matched to a gene; V was cut back by 5 bases and J by 5 bases.